What follows are 5 T cell receptor beta chains derived from one specimen sequenced in a study of cytomegalovirus exposure and HLA in healthy donors. The PCR used 60 Vbeta and 13 Jbeta primers. This table comes from immunoSEQ multiplex PCR, and its TCRdb copy is limited to in-frame clones, with some not included. The sample lists 90,000 or so clones; around four fifths were seen once. The material sequenced was PBMCs. These receptor sequences come from a male donor in good health and CMV-seropositive.

V gene TRBV5-4 combines with J gene TRBJ2-1; 12 bases agree with TRBD1. Looked up from germline, CDR1 is SGHNT and CDR2 is YYREEE (reference sequence). This CDR3 region has 14 residues. Trimming at V came to 4 bases and at J to 9 bases, leaving 5 bases not matched to a gene. The chain's CDR3 is CASSLGDRGREQFF. In nucleotides, the CDR3 is TGTGCCAGCAGCCTCGGGGACAGGGGGCGTGAGCAGTTCTTC.

The chain links TRBV30 to TRBJ2-7; a possible D gene is TRBD2 (6 bases). CDR1 and CDR2 (germline): GTSNPN, SVGIG (reference sequence). This CDR3 has 14 amino acids. Trimming removed 0 bases at V and 0 bases at J, with 9 bases between. The CDR3 spells CAWSVGGSSYEQYF. CDR3 DNA sequence: TGTGCCTGGAGTGTGGGGGGAAGCTCCTACGAGCAGTACTTC.

The J gene is TRBJ2-1, the V gene TRBV6-4; maybe TRBD2 (6 bases). The CDR3 has 15 residues. V dropped 0 bases and J dropped 8 bases, with 14 bases sitting between them. Germline values: CDR1 MRHNA, CDR2 SNTAGT. The CDR3 nucleotides read TGTGCCAGCAGTGACTCGATAACCGGGAGAGATGAGCAGTTCTTC. This translates into CASSDSITGRDEQFF.

The chain employs TRBV7-2 and TRBJ2-1, with D perhaps matching TRBD2 (6 bases). Germline lookup yields CDR1 SGHTA and CDR2 FQGNSA. There are 15 residues in the CDR3. The V end lost 7 bases, the J end lost 0 bases, and 13 bases lay between the germline ends. The CDR3 coding sequence is TGTGCCAGCACCCTCGGGACTGGCTCCTACAATGAGCAGTTCTTC. Its protein product is CASTLGTGSYNEQFF. The full variable domain, in which reference TRBV7-2 and TRBJ2-1 provide the parts outside the CDR3, is GAGVSQSPSNKVTEKGKDVELRCDPISGHTALYWYRQSLGQGLEFLIYFQGNSAPDKSGLPSDRFSAERTGGSVSTLTIQRTQQEDSAVYLCASTLGTGSYNEQFFGPGTRLTVL.

Here the CDR3 reads CATSRPETREFADTQYF. The CDR3 bases are TGTGCCACCTCTCGTCCGGAGACTAGAGAGTTCGCAGATACGCAGTATTTT. This chain links TRBV15 with TRBJ2-3; weak D call: TRBD2 (6 bases). Trimming removed 8 bases at V and 4 bases at J, with 25 bases between. The CDR3 extends over 17 amino acids. Per the germline V gene, CDR1 is LNHNV and CDR2 is YYDKDF (reference sequence).